This TCR beta chain was profiled in a study of blood T cells in healthy people across ages. Notes on the study in general: Diversity was higher, and naive CD4+ cells more numerous, in long-lived donors than in aged donors. Roughly linear age-related decline in beta diversity appeared, significant by age approximately 40.

A second PCR, run for roughly 7 to 11 cycles, used a sample-barcoded 5' primer plus a J-beta primer mix. TCRdb fed the 5' RACE reads into MiXCR, producing one record per CDR3 protein. The sample shows about 1,000,000 distinct CDR3 sequences, 35% to 55% of them seen only once. A word on this clonotype: Its target is unknown.

The germline CDR1 and CDR2 sequences are SGHTA and FQGNSA. This CDR3 has 14 amino acids. The authors extracted at least 5 micrograms of total RNA per sample. The chain carries TRBV7-2 and TRBJ2-5; unclear D gene. The DNA end is more similar to TRBJ2-7, so the J call may be wrong. Input material: blood. This TCR derives from a woman aged 55-69 years in good health. The CDR3 here is CASSLVSSRVEQYF. The CDR3 DNA reads TGTGCCAGCAGCTTAGTATCTAGTAGGGTCGAGCAGTACTTC.